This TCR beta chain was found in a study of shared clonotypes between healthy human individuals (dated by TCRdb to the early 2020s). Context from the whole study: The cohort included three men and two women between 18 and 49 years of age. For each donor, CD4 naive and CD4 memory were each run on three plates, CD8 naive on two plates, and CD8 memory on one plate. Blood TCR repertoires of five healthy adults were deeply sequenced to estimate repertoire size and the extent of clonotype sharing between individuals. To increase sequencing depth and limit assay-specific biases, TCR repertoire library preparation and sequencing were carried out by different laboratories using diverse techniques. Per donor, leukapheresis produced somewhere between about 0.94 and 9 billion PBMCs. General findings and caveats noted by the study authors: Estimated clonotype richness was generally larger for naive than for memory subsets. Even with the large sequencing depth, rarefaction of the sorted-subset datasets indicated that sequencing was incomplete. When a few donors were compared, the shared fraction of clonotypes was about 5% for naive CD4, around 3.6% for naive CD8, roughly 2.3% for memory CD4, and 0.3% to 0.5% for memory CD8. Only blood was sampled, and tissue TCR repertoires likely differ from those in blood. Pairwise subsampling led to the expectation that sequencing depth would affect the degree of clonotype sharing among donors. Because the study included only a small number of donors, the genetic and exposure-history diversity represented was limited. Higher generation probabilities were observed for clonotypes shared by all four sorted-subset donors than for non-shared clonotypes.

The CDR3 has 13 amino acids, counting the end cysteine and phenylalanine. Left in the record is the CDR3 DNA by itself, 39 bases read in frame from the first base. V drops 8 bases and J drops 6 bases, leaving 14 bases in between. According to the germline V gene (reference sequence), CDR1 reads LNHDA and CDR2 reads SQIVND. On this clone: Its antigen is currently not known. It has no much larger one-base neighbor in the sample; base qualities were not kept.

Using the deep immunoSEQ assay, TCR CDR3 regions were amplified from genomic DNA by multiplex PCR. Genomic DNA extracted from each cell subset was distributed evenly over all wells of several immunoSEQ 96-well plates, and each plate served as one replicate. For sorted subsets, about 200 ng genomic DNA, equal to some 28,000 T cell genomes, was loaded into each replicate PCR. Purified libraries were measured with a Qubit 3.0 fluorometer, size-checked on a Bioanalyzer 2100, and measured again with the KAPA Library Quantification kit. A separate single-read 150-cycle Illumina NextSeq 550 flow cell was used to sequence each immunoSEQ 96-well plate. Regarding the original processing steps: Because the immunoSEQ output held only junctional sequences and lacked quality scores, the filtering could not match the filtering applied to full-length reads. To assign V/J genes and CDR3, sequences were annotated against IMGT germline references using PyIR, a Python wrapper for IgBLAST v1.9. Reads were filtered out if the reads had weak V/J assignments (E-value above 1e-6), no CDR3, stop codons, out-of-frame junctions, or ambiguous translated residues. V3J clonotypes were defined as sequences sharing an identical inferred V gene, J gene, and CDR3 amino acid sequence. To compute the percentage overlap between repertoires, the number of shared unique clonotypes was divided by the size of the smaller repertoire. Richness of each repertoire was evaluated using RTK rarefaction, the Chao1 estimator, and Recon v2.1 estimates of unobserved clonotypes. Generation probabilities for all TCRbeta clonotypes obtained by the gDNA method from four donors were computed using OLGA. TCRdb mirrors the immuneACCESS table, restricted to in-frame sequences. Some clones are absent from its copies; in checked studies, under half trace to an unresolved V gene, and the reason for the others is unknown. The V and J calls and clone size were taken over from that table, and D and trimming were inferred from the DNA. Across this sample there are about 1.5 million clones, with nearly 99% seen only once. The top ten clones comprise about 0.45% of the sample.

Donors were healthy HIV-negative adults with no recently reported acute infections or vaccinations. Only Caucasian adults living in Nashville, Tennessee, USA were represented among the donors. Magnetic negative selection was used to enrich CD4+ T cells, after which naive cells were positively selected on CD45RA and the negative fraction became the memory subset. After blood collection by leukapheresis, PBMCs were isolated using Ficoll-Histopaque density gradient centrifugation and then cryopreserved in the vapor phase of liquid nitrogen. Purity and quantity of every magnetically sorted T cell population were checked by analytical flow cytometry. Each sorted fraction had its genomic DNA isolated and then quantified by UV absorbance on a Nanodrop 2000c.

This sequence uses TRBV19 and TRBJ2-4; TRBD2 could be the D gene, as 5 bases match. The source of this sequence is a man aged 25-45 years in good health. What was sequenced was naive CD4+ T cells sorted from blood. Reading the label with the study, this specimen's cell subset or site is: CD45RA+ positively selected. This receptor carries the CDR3 CASRSTEGNIQYF. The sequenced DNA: TGTGCCAGTCGATCCACTGAGGGAAACATTCAGTACTTC.